The 4 T cell receptor beta chains listed next were all sequenced from one sample in a study of Ad26.COV2.S vaccination and SARS-CoV-2 variants. Measured with immunoSEQ multiplex PCR; TCRdb has only the in-frame clones, and not every one. The repertoire includes about 440,000 clones, around 90% of them detected once, and about 4.1% sits in the top ten. Treatment denoted: approximately 18 received Ad26.COV2.S at low or high dose, single or two shots; about 5 received placebo; per-sample allocation not given. The study sampled participants on day 63 after the first vaccine or placebo injection. The sample in question was peripheral blood, obtained in a trial of Ad26.COV2.S vaccine versus placebo. The receptors stem from a person aged 18-65 years who received the Ad26.COV2.S COVID-19 vaccine or a placebo.

The chain recombines TRBV12-2 with TRBJ1-3; the tabulated D call, TRBD1, remains unverified against the DNA. TRBV12-2 is labeled a pseudogene. This CDR3 is built from 16 residues. CDR3 bases: TGTGCAAGTCGCTTACCCCGACAGAACTCTGGAAACACCATATATTTT. Protein product: CASRLPRQNSGNTIYF.

On this clone itself: One junction end disagrees with the germline gene, perhaps due to a read error. V gene TRBV18 combines with J gene TRBJ2-2; D is undetermined. This CDR3 is built from 16 residues. CDR1 KGHSH and CDR2 LQKENI come from the germline V gene. The CDR3 loop is CASSPQGRPNTGELFF. DNA for the CDR3: TGTGCCAGCTCACCACAGGGCCGCCCGAACACTGGGGAGCTGTTTTTT.

This clone came up once. The gene calls are TRBV10-3 and TRBJ2-1; the D is unclear. The V end lost 0 bases, the J end lost 5 bases, and 11 bases lay between the germline ends. The CDR3 contains 15 residues. Per the germline V gene, CDR1 is ENHRY and CDR2 is SYGVKD. The CDR3: CAISESVVANNEQFF. The CDR3 DNA reads as TGTGCCATCAGTGAGTCGGTAGTTGCCAACAATGAGCAGTTCTTC.

The chain couples TRBV3-1 (or the pseudogene TRBV3-2) to TRBJ1-3; 7 nucleotides match TRBD1. J was trimmed by 1 base and V by 0 bases; bases with no gene match: 12. From germline, CDR1 is LGHDT and CDR2 YNNKEL (reference sequence). There are 19 residues in the CDR3. The CDR3 region has the DNA TGTGCCAGCAGCCAAGAACGGGACAGACCGGGAGAGTCTGGAAACACCATATATTTT. Translating it yields CASSQERDRPGESGNTIYF.